These T cell receptor beta chains were read from a single sample in a study of Ad26.COV2.S vaccination and SARS-CoV-2 variants. Assay used: immunoSEQ multiplex PCR; TCRdb lists only in-frame clones, some missing. The sample contains about 350,000 clones, roughly 90% of which appear only once. The starting material was peripheral blood, obtained in a trial of Ad26.COV2.S vaccine versus placebo. These receptors came from a person between 18 and 65 years old who received the Ad26.COV2.S COVID-19 vaccine or a placebo. CDR3s include the opening cysteine and the closing phenylalanine or tryptophan. Each record gives: V gene, J gene, CDR3 protein.

TRBV7-6	TRBJ2-3	CASSLAFDTQYF
TRBV19	TRBJ1-2	CASSIDRGGPHGYTF
TRBV18	TRBJ2-5	CASSERVGIETQYF
TRBV29-1	TRBJ2-6	CSVEVRGRNSGANVLTF
TRBV5-1	TRBJ1-1	CASSFGDRGTNTEAFF
TRBV5-6	TRBJ1-5	CASSDPRGRDQPQHF
TRBV4-1	TRBJ1-2	CASSQEGASGYTF
TRBV5-4	TRBJ2-7	CASSLRDTSYEQYF
TRBV9	TRBJ1-3	CASSVPHSGNTIYF
TRBV4-3	TRBJ1-2	CASSQDWGPDYGYTF
TRBV15	TRBJ1-6	CATSRDRADRADSPLHF
TRBV6-1	TRBJ2-7	CASSDPGTGSYEQYF
TRBV6-4	TRBJ2-7	CASSVASGDYEQYF
TRBV27	TRBJ1-5	CASRPAGGINQPQHF
TRBV11-3	TRBJ2-1	CASSSQQDNEQFF
TRBV3-1/TRBV3-2	TRBJ1-5	CALFYSNQPQHF
TRBV7-8	TRBJ1-5	CASSPHRGARGYSNQPQHF
TRBV6-5	TRBJ2-1	CASSYEAGGPLSEQFF
TRBV5-4	TRBJ1-2	CASSWHRTGAANYGYTF
TRBV28	TRBJ2-2	CASSFRQLTGELFF
TRBV5-5	TRBJ1-2	CASSPTPGQANYGYTF
TRBV5-4	TRBJ2-2	CASSLGSSPGELFF
TRBV30	TRBJ1-6	CAWKFGTQSFNSPLHF
TRBV7-2	TRBJ1-2	CASSPRGTVFYGYTF
TRBV7-9	TRBJ2-1	CASSPGSGNEQFF
TRBV11-2	TRBJ2-3	CASSLVVGSGGYTDTQYF
TRBV9	TRBJ2-3	CASSQGIGPSTDTQYF
TRBV19	TRBJ2-7	CATRDRQKSSYEQYF
TRBV5-1	TRBJ2-7	CASSSRTGSYEQYF
TRBV30	TRBJ2-6	CAWSVPGAGANVLTF
TRBV5-1	TRBJ2-7	CASSFTGTYEQYF
TRBV18	TRBJ1-1	CASSTRQGWDTEAFF
TRBV7-9	TRBJ2-7	CASSLNVLVHEQYF
TRBV5-1	TRBJ2-7	CASSRLSYEQYF
TRBV9	TRBJ1-6	CASSVVSGGGSPLHF
TRBV4-3	TRBJ1-1	CASSQSDRPDTEAFF
TRBV11-1	TRBJ2-7	CASSPGGDEQYF
TRBV6-2/TRBV6-3	TRBJ1-2	CASTPMETNYGYTF
TRBV19	TRBJ1-1	CASSIRVNTEAFF
TRBV4-3	TRBJ1-2	CASSQDWTGGASYGYTF
TRBV5-1	TRBJ1-2	CASSVGQTYGYTF
TRBV29-1	TRBJ1-1	CSVSDRGNTEAFF
TRBV7-3	TRBJ2-2	CASSVNTGELFF
TRBV4-1	TRBJ2-7	CASSKGGQLYEQYF
TRBV4-1	TRBJ1-4	CASSQDRGATNEKLFF
TRBV9	TRBJ1-6	CASSLGTENSPLHF
TRBV6-5	TRBJ2-7	CASSYADRGYEQYF
TRBV5-4	TRBJ2-1	CASSLDISSYNEQFF
TRBV28	TRBJ1-2	CASSLTGGRTNYGYTF
TRBV6-5	TRBJ1-5	CASSSGVGHQPQHF
TRBV28	TRBJ2-2	CASSLVGASGTLNTGELFF
TRBV7-2	TRBJ2-2	CASSHSGNTGELFF
TRBV12-3/TRBV12-4	TRBJ2-7	CASSPSSTYEQYF
TRBV28	TRBJ1-5	CASSAGTGAETLNQPQHF
TRBV19	TRBJ1-1	CASSHSTEAFF